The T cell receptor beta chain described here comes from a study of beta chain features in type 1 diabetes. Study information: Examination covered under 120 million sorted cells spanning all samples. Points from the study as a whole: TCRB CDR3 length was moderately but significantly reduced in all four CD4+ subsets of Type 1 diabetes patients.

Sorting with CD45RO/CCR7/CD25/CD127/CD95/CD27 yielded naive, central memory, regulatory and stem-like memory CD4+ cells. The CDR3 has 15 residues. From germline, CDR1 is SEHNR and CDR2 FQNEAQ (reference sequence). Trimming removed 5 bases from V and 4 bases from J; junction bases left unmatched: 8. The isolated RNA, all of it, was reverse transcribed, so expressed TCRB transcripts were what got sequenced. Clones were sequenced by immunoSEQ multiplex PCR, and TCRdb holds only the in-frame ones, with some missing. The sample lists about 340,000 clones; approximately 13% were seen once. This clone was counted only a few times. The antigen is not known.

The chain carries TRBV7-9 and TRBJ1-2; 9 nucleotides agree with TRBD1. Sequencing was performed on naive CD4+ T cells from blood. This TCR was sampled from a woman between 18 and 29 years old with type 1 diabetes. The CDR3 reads CASSETGGASYGYTF. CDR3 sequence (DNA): TGTGCCAGCAGCGAAACAGGGGGCGCATCCTATGGCTACACCTTC. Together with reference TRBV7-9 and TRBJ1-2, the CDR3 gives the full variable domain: DTGVSQNPRHKITKRGQNVTFRCDPISEHNRLYWYRQTLGQGPEFLTYFQNEAQLEKSRLLSDRFSAERPKGSFSTLEIQRTEQGDSAMYLCASSETGGASYGYTFGSGTRLTVV.